The present T cell receptor beta chain was sequenced within a study of T cells after yellow fever vaccination. TCRdb reprocessed the 5' RACE reads via MiXCR and lists one record per CDR3 protein. The sample lists 100,000 to 150,000 distinct CDR3 sequences, about 8.8% occurring once. Material: CD8+ T cells sorted from PBMCs, obtained on the day of the yellow fever booster vaccination. The receptor was derived from a man younger than 35 who received the YFV17D yellow fever vaccine.

CDR3 region: CASSLWGFIPPLHF. The CDR3 region has the DNA TGTGCCAGTAGTCTCTGGGGTTTTATCCCACCCCTCCACTTT. The chain carries TRBV19 and TRBJ1-6; D uncertain. This CDR3 comprises 14 residues. V lost 5 bases to trimming and J lost 11 bases, with 16 bases between them. The V gene's germline CDR1 is LNHDA and CDR2 SQIVND (reference sequence).